The rows below give T cell receptor beta chains drawn from one sample of a study of Tregs in tolerant kidney transplant recipients. This table comes from immunoSEQ multiplex PCR, and its TCRdb copy is limited to in-frame clones, with some not included. The table has some 88,000 clones, around nine tenths seen once. What was sequenced was CD8+ T cells from blood. The receptor set was obtained from a human donor in good health. Both conserved end residues are trimmed from each CDR3.

cdr3_aa j_call v_call
ASSPGQGGNTIY TRBJ1-3 TRBV18
ASSSGGGLNEQF TRBJ2-1 TRBV7-6
ASSLGGLEDTQY TRBJ2-3 TRBV7-9
ASSIASFSGNTIY TRBJ1-3 TRBV19
ASSVEYRAASDQPQH TRBJ1-5 TRBV9
ASSSTSGRVTGIGETQY TRBJ2-5 TRBV5-4
ASSLVGPRDSGNTIY TRBJ1-3 TRBV11-2
AISEGDRRNQPQH TRBJ1-5 TRBV10-3
ASSGQGAGNQPQH TRBJ1-5 TRBV6-5
ASSQEGQGVSPLH TRBJ1-6 TRBV4-1
ASSYGTGFSYEQY TRBJ2-7 TRBV6-6
ASSRWQGSTEAF TRBJ1-1 TRBV6-5
ASSLGSGATLIDTQY TRBJ2-3 TRBV7-9
ASEGVDGYT TRBJ1-2 TRBV9
ASSPPQWNEKLF TRBJ1-4 TRBV19
ASSLALAGYDTGELF TRBJ2-2 TRBV27
ASSTSGGGGSPLH TRBJ1-6 TRBV6-6
ASSNGAGTYEQY TRBJ2-7 TRBV21-1
ASSVRDTNQPQH TRBJ1-5 TRBV19
ASSLIRTSGRGEQF TRBJ2-1 TRBV5-1
ATSAGFGYT TRBJ1-2 TRBV5-1